Below, 29 T cell receptor beta chains from the same sample are listed, as sequenced in a study of beta chain features in type 1 diabetes. Study-level findings and limits: People with Type 1 diabetes carried modestly yet significantly shorter TCRB CDR3s in all four CD4+ subsets.

The investigators reverse transcribed all of the isolated RNA, so they sequenced expressed TCRB transcripts. TCRdb's table, derived via immunoSEQ multiplex PCR, lists solely in-frame clones and lacks some. The table lists 60,000 or so clones, 40% to 60% of them singletons. The antigens these receptors bind are not known. The source material was Tregs from blood. Receptors originate from a woman aged 35 to 49 with type 1 diabetes.

Details on this clone: One junction end disagrees with the germline gene, perhaps due to a read error. V usage is TRBV29-1 and J usage is TRBJ1-2, with D hard to call. This CDR3 has 12 residues. CDR1 is SQVTM and CDR2 is ANQGSEA in the germline V gene. The CDR3 nucleotides are TGCAGCGTCGAGCCTTCAAACTCTGGCTACACCTTC. Encoded protein: CSVEPSNSGYTF.

CDR3 in DNA: TGCGCCAGCAGCCAAGATTTAGGGAGCTATGGCTACACCTTC. This translates into CASSQDLGSYGYTF. The chain uses TRBV4-3 and TRBJ1-2; D is unresolved. The germline CDR1 and CDR2 sequences are LGHNA and YSLEER. CDR3 length: 14 amino acids. V lost 0 bases, J lost 4 bases, and 9 bases lay in between.

The chain is built from TRBV6-5 and TRBJ2-3; maybe TRBD1 (6 bases). V lost 2 bases to trimming and J lost 9 bases, with 12 bases between them. CDR1 and CDR2 (germline): MNHEY, SVGAGI. CDR3 length: 13 residues. CDR3 loop: CASSYEPTGTQYF. In DNA, the CDR3 is TGTGCCAGCAGTTACGAGCCCACAGGGACGCAGTATTTT.

The genes are TRBV11-2 and TRBJ2-1; 16 nucleotides match TRBD2. The CDR3 is 19 amino acids. Germline-derived CDR1 and CDR2 are SGHAT and FQNNGV. After removal of 4 bases from V and 7 bases from J, the junction contained 13 bases not matched to a gene. The CDR3 DNA is TGTGCCAGCAGCTCACGCCCGGGACTAGCGGGAGGGCTGGGAAATGAGCAGTTCTTC. Amino acid sequence: CASSSRPGLAGGLGNEQFF.

The table lists this clone with a few counts. The V gene is TRBV7-9, the J gene TRBJ1-3, with 8 positions matching TRBD1. The CDR3 is made up of 14 amino acids. The junction had 4 bases not matched to a gene; V was cut back by 5 bases and J by 4 bases. Germline V lookup: CDR1 SEHNR, CDR2 FQNEAQ (reference sequence). This CDR3 is CASSPDRAGNTIYF. The DNA for the CDR3 is TGTGCCAGCAGCCCGGACAGGGCAGGAAACACCATATATTTT.

This clone was recorded once. The V and J genes are TRBV7-8 and TRBJ2-7, with 7 bases aligning to TRBD2. V dropped 2 bases and J dropped 5; count of bases not matched to a gene: 6. The CDR3 covers 14 residues. CDR1 SGHVS and CDR2 FQNEAQ come from the germline V gene. The CDR3 bases are TGTGCCAGCAGCTTAAGGCGGGCGGGGGACGAGCAGTACTTC. Translated, it gives CASSLRRAGDEQYF. The full variable domain, with the rest looked up from reference TRBV7-8 and TRBJ2-7, is GAGVSQSPRYKVAKRGQDVALRCDPISGHVSLFWYQQALGQGPEFLTYFQNEAQLDKSGLPSDRFFAERPEGSVSTLKIQRTQQEDSAVYLCASSLRRAGDEQYFGPGTRLTVT.

This sequence joins TRBV11-1 and TRBJ2-7; 9 nucleotides align to TRBD1. J lost 0 bases, V lost 4 bases, and 7 bases had no gene match. Germline lookup yields CDR1 SGHAT and CDR2 FQDESV (reference sequence). This CDR3 comprises 16 residues. The CDR3: CASSSGQGKSSYEQYF. As DNA, the CDR3 is TGTGCCAGCAGCTCAGGACAGGGGAAATCCTCCTACGAGCAGTACTTC.

The chain is built from TRBV15 and TRBJ2-5, with D unresolved. Trimming stripped 1 base from V and 7 bases from J, with 13 bases between. From germline, CDR1 is LNHNV and CDR2 YYDKDF (reference sequence). CDR3 length equals 14 residues. CDR3 protein: CATSRGALEVTQYF. The CDR3 coding sequence is TGTGCCACCAGCAGAGGAGCGCTTGAAGTGACCCAGTACTTC.

In this sample, this clone turned up a few times. The chain has TRBV7-8 and TRBJ2-5; tentative D call: TRBD2 (6 bases). V shed 1 base and J shed 2 bases, with 14 bases lying between them. In germline, CDR1 is SGHVS, CDR2 FQNEAQ. The CDR3 runs 16 residues. The CDR3 loop reads CASSLVGSGAQETQYF. CDR3 DNA: TGTGCCAGCAGCTTAGTTGGTAGCGGTGCTCAAGAGACCCAGTACTTC.

This clone appeared a single time. The chain couples TRBV7-2 to TRBJ1-4; D gene unclear. With 5 bases removed from V and 7 bases from J, the gap between germline ends came to 14 bases. Germline CDR1 is SGHTA and CDR2 is FQGNSA. The CDR3 is 14 residues long. The DNA for the CDR3 is TGTGCCAGCAGCCCCAGCCAGTTAGCTGAAAAACTGTTTTTT. The encoded protein is CASSPSQLAEKLFF.

A few counts support this clone. The chain joins TRBV21-1 to TRBJ2-7; TRBD1 reflects the table's D call only, with no check against the DNA. TRBV21-1 is reported as a pseudogene. This CDR3 region has 15 residues. CDR3 loop: CASSKKGADSYEQYF. Written as DNA, the CDR3 is TGTGCCAGCAGCAAAAAGGGGGCGGATTCCTACGAGCAGTACTTC.

The V call is TRBV12-5, the J call TRBJ2-1; 9 positions agree with TRBD2. The CDR3 extends over 17 amino acids. V dropped 2 bases and J dropped 8; count of bases not matched to a gene: 13. CDR1 is LGHNT and CDR2 is FRNRAP in the germline V gene. CDR3 loop: CASGLYGGRAGSDEQFF. In nucleotides, the CDR3 is TGTGCTAGTGGTTTGTACGGCGGGAGGGCCGGGAGCGATGAGCAGTTCTTC.

CDR3 in amino acids: CASSPAGGREQFF. The CDR3 DNA follows: TGCGCCAGCAGCCCCGCGGGTGGTAGGGAGCAGTTCTTC. This chain links TRBV5-1 with TRBJ2-1; TRBD2 is a possible D gene (5 bases). Germline CDR1 reads SGHRS; CDR2 reads YFSETQ. The CDR3 runs 13 residues. V was trimmed by 4 bases and J by 10 bases, leaving 15 bases between them.

In its sample, this clone was seen a few times. This sequence joins TRBV15 and TRBJ2-3, with 12 positions matching TRBD2. The CDR3 spans 18 residues. Trimming took 0 bases from V and 0 from J; bases not matched to a gene: 4. Per the germline V gene, CDR1 is LNHNV and CDR2 is YYDKDF (reference sequence). CDR3 amino acids: CATSRDSGTSGSTDTQYF. The CDR3, as DNA: TGTGCCACCAGCAGAGATTCCGGGACTAGCGGGAGCACAGATACGCAGTATTTT.

This chain connects TRBV29-1 to TRBJ1-1; 10 nucleotides agree with TRBD1. The CDR3 loop spans 18 amino acids. V shed 3 bases and J 3 bases; nucleotides not matched to a gene: 16. In germline, CDR1 is SQVTM, CDR2 ANQGSEA. The CDR3 DNA reads as TGCAGCGTTGATACCGGGACAGGGGTAAAATGGCTCCACACTGAAGCTTTCTTT. Encoded protein: CSVDTGTGVKWLHTEAFF.

The sample holds a few counts of this clone. The chain couples TRBV28 to TRBJ1-5; no firm D call. CDR1 and CDR2 (germline): MDHEN, SYDVKM. CDR3 length: 11 amino acids. V was cut by 3 bases and J by 6 bases, with 3 bases left in between. CDR3 nucleotide sequence: TGTGCCAGCAGTTTCGGTCAGCCCCAGCATTTT. Translated: CASSFGQPQHF.

The chain uses TRBV14 and TRBJ2-3; D is undetermined. The CDR3 has 13 residues. Germline V CDR1 and CDR2: SGHDN, FVKESK. V shed 8 bases and J shed 2 bases, with 11 bases lying between them. Here the CDR3 DNA reads TGTGCCAGCGCCAACTTTCACACAGATACGCAGTATTTT. It is translated as CASANFHTDTQYF.

Only one count was recorded for this clone. The sample contains more than one DNA sequence encoding this CDR3. The chain joins TRBV9 to TRBJ2-2; 7 nucleotides agree with TRBD1. With V trimmed by 0 bases and J by 1 base, 0 bases remained unmatched. The CDR3 consists of 15 residues. Germline V gives CDR1 SGDLS, CDR2 YYNGEE. This chain's CDR3 is CASSVGDRNTGELFF. CDR3 DNA sequence: TGTGCCAGCAGCGTAGGGGACAGGAACACCGGGGAGCTGTTTTTT.

With regard to this clone: The junction shows a germline mismatch at one end, possibly a read error. The chain joins TRBV5-1 to TRBJ2-1; 7 bases line up with TRBD2. This CDR3 is 13 amino acids long. The germline gives CDR1 SGHRS, CDR2 YFSETQ. CDR3 in amino acids: CTSSSLADNEQFF. The CDR3 DNA follows: TGCACCAGCAGCTCCCTAGCGGACAATGAGCAGTTCTTC.

This chain uses TRBV14 with TRBJ2-7, with 7 bases fitting TRBD2. The trim removed 4 bases at V and 3 bases at J, leaving 9 bases unmatched. This CDR3 comprises 15 residues. The germline CDR1 and CDR2 sequences are SGHDN and FVKESK. CDR3 residues: CASSPWSGGVYEQYF. The DNA of the CDR3 is TGTGCCAGCAGCCCCTGGTCGGGGGGAGTCTACGAGCAGTACTTC. Looking up the rest from reference TRBV14 and TRBJ2-7 gives the full variable domain: EAGVTQFPSHSVIEKGQTVTLRCDPISGHDNLYWYRRVMGKEIKFLLHFVKESKQDESGMPNNRFLAERTGGTYSTLKVQPAELEDSGVYFCASSPWSGGVYEQYFGPGTRLTVT.

J is TRBJ2-2 and V is TRBV29-1; D is possibly TRBD1 (6 bases). Germline V lookup: CDR1 SQVTM, CDR2 ANQGSEA. The CDR3 totals 15 residues. Trimming took 7 bases from V and 1 from J, leaving 16 bases between them. The chain's CDR3 is CSGRAGALNTGELFF. The CDR3 nucleotides are TGCAGCGGTAGGGCAGGGGCCCTGAACACCGGGGAGCTGTTTTTT.

This clone showed up just once. This sequence joins TRBV27 and TRBJ1-5, with a tentative D call TRBD1 (6 bases). CDR1 is MNHEY, CDR2 SMNVEV, per germline (reference sequence). Trimming took 4 bases from V and 4 from J, leaving 8 bases between them. The CDR3 sequence is 13 residues long. The CDR3 DNA sequence: TGTGCCAGCAGTTCCGACAGGAATCAGCCCCAGCATTTT. As protein: CASSSDRNQPQHF.

This clone was detected only a few times. The chain has TRBV5-1 and TRBJ2-7, with 8 bases fitting TRBD1. This CDR3 has 15 amino acids. The junction had 6 bases not matched to a gene; V was cut back by 4 bases and J by 0 bases. Germline V lookup: CDR1 SGHRS, CDR2 YFSETQ. CDR3 region: CASSLTGGPSYEQYF. For the CDR3, the DNA is TGCGCCAGCAGCCTTACAGGGGGGCCCTCCTACGAGCAGTACTTC.

The chain carries TRBV4-2 and TRBJ1-4; unclear D gene. Trimming removed 1 base at V and 0 bases at J, with 6 bases between. Germline V gene data show CDR1 as LGHNA and CDR2 as YNFKEQ. The CDR3 sequence is 15 residues long. In DNA, the CDR3 is TGTGCCAGCAGCCAAGGGAGGCCAACTAATGAAAAACTGTTTTTT. Amino acid sequence: CASSQGRPTNEKLFF.

The chain recombines TRBV5-6 with TRBJ1-1; tentatively, D is TRBD1 (6 bases). The germline V gene encodes CDR1 SGHDT and CDR2 YYEEEE. The V and J ends lost 6 bases and 5 bases respectively, with 29 bases between them. This CDR3 comprises 18 residues. The CDR3 DNA sequence: TGTGCCAGCACCCTATTTACCCTATTGCGGACAGTTAGAACTGAAGCTTTCTTT. Protein: CASTLFTLLRTVRTEAFF.

This clone was counted between two and nine times. The DNA for the CDR3 is TGTGCCAGCAGTTATGGACTGTCACTAGACACAGATACGCAGTATTTT. It specifies CASSYGLSLDTDTQYF. The chain carries TRBV7-9 and TRBJ2-3, with a possible D match to TRBD2 (5 bases). There are 16 residues in the CDR3. Germline CDR1 SEHNR, CDR2 FQNEAQ (reference sequence). The V end lost 6 bases, the J end lost 2 bases, and 18 bases lay between the germline ends. Supplemented by reference TRBV7-9 and TRBJ2-3, the full variable domain reads DTGVSQNPRHKITKRGQNVTFRCDPISEHNRLYWYRQTLGQGPEFLTYFQNEAQLEKSRLLSDRFSAERPKGSFSTLEIQRTEQGDSAMYLCASSYGLSLDTDTQYFGPGTRLTVL.

J is TRBJ1-6 and V is TRBV5-6; no reliable D call. The CDR3 runs to 14 residues. Germline assignment: CDR1 SGHDT and CDR2 YYEEEE. V was shortened by 0 bases and J by 9 bases, with 10 bases between the two germline ends. The DNA of the CDR3 is TGTGCCAGCAGCTTGGGTCGTCCCAGTTCACCCCTCCACTTT. It specifies CASSLGRPSSPLHF.

This chain links TRBV7-2 with TRBJ2-6; unclear D gene. The CDR3 length is 14 residues. Germline V lookup: CDR1 SGHTA, CDR2 FQGNSA. The V end lost 1 base, the J end lost 2 bases, and 3 bases lay between the germline ends. CDR3 region: CASSLVAGANVLTF. The CDR3 DNA reads as TGTGCCAGCAGCTTAGTCGCTGGGGCCAACGTCCTGACTTTC.

This clone has more than one count but fewer than ten. The chain uses TRBV4-3 and TRBJ2-2, with D maybe TRBD2 (6 bases). V was trimmed by 0 bases and J by 5 bases, leaving 10 bases between them. CDR1 is LGHNA, CDR2 YSLEER, per germline. This CDR3 contains 15 residues. The CDR3 coding sequence is TGCGCCAGCAGCCAAGATCGGGCGGGGACCGGGGAGCTGTTTTTT. Translated: CASSQDRAGTGELFF.